What follows are 12 T cell receptor beta chains derived from one specimen sequenced in a study of T cell responses to AZD1222 COVID-19 vaccine. Generated by immunoSEQ multiplex PCR, the TCRdb table keeps only in-frame clones and is missing some. The data contain approximately 110,000 clones, around 87% of them singletons. Sequenced material: peripheral blood, taken on day 0 of AZD1222 vaccination. These receptor sequences come from an adult in good health.

The chain uses TRBV5-4 and TRBJ2-1, with D possibly being TRBD2 (7 bases). Per germline, CDR1 SGHNT and CDR2 YYREEE (reference sequence). CDR3 length equals 15 residues. Trimming took off 1 base at V and 2 bases at J, with 10 bases between the two ends. The CDR3 here is CASSLWGGPYNEQFF. The CDR3 DNA sequence: TGTGCCAGCAGCTTGTGGGGGGGGCCCTACAATGAGCAGTTCTTC.

V and J are TRBV4-3 and TRBJ2-3, with 8 positions matching TRBD2. This CDR3 is built from 16 residues. CDR1 is LGHNA, CDR2 YSLEER, per germline. After removal of 0 bases from V and 7 bases from J, the junction contained 9 bases not matched to a gene. The CDR3 loop is CASSQDYGGGRNTQYF. In DNA, the CDR3 is TGCGCCAGCAGCCAAGATTATGGCGGGGGGCGGAATACGCAGTATTTT.

V and J are TRBV27 and TRBJ1-2, with 7 bases aligning to TRBD1. The CDR3 is 14 amino acids. V lost 5 bases and J lost 4; bases outside the gene matches: 7. From germline, CDR1 is MNHEY and CDR2 SMNVEV (reference sequence). This CDR3 is CASSTRQGSYGYTF. Written as DNA, the CDR3 is TGTGCCAGCAGTACTAGACAGGGCTCCTATGGCTACACCTTC.

This chain joins TRBV5-4 and TRBJ1-2; TRBD1 matches at 7 bases. The CDR3 consists of 15 residues. Germline CDR1 and CDR2: SGHNT and YYREEE (reference sequence). Germline trimming cut 4 bases from V and 3 bases from J; bases unmatched to any gene: 9. The DNA of the CDR3 is TGTGCCAGCAGCCGGGGACAGCGATTCGACTATGGCTACACCTTC. It codes for CASSRGQRFDYGYTF. The full variable domain, rest sourced from reference TRBV5-4 and TRBJ1-2, is ETGVTQSPTHLIKTRGQQVTLRCSSQSGHNTVSWYQQALGQGPQFIFQYYREEENGRGNFPPRFSGLQFPNYSSELNVNALELDDSALYLCASSRGQRFDYGYTFGSGTRLTVV.

The V call is TRBV4-1, the J call TRBJ1-1; tentatively, D is TRBD1 (6 bases). Trimming removed 0 bases from V and 5 bases from J, with 13 bases in between. The CDR3 is made up of 15 amino acids. Germline V CDR1 and CDR2: MGHRA, YSYEKL. DNA of the CDR3: TGCGCCAGCAGCCAAGATGGGGAGGGGGTGACTGAAGCTTTCTTT. Amino acids: CASSQDGEGVTEAFF.

Remarks on this clone: This sample also contains other DNA sequences that code for the same CDR3. V gene TRBV3-1 (or the pseudogene TRBV3-2) combines with J gene TRBJ1-1; D may be TRBD1 (5 bases). Germline V gene sequence: CDR1 LGHDT, CDR2 YNNKEL (reference sequence). This CDR3 has 13 residues. Trimming shortened V by 1 base and J by 3 bases, and 6 bases separated the two germline ends. CDR3 in DNA: TGTGCCAGCAGCCAAGCGGGGGACACTGAAGCTTTCTTT. Its protein product is CASSQAGDTEAFF.

The rearrangement uses TRBV10-1 and TRBJ1-1; 10 nucleotides align to TRBD1. Germline V lookup: CDR1 WNHNN, CDR2 SYGVQD (reference sequence). Unmatched junction bases numbered 6, after V lost 6 bases and J lost 5 bases. The CDR3 covers 14 residues. The CDR3 DNA follows: TGCGCCAGCAGCCGGGACAGGGGTTGGACTGAAGCTTTCTTT. Translating it yields CASSRDRGWTEAFF.

J is TRBJ2-3 and V is TRBV5-1, with D uncertain. The germline V and J ends were trimmed by 6 bases and 5 bases, with 19 bases remaining between them. Germline V gives CDR1 SGHRS, CDR2 YFSETQ. The CDR3 length is 15 residues. The CDR3 DNA is TGCGCCAGCACCCCGATGAGCGAAGGGCGAGATACGCAGTATTTT. Its protein is CASTPMSEGRDTQYF.

This rearrangement joins TRBV6-5 to TRBJ1-2; 7 bases line up with TRBD1. CDR1 and CDR2 from the germline V gene are MNHEY and SVGAGI. V lost 10 bases to trimming and J lost 8 bases; unmatched junction nucleotides: 13. This CDR3 is built from 13 residues. The CDR3 DNA reads as TGTGCCACCCGGGACAGCGAGTCGGAGGGCTACACCTTC. Its translation: CATRDSESEGYTF.

The chain carries TRBV3-1 (or the pseudogene TRBV3-2) and TRBJ2-1, with TRBD2 matching 13 bases. This CDR3 spans 16 amino acids. Germline CDR1 is LGHDT and CDR2 is YNNKEL (reference sequence). The V and J ends lost 5 bases and 2 bases, in that order; junction bases with no gene match: 3. DNA for the CDR3: TGTGCCAGCAGCGTTGGGACTAGCGGGACCTACAATGAGCAGTTCTTC. Translating gives CASSVGTSGTYNEQFF.

The rearrangement links TRBV5-1 to TRBJ1-1; 7 bases fit TRBD1. The trim removed 2 bases at V and 5 bases at J, leaving 12 bases unmatched. Germline-derived CDR1 and CDR2 are SGHRS and YFSETQ. This CDR3 has 16 amino acids. The CDR3 is CASSFRSRGTETEAFF. In DNA, the CDR3 is TGCGCCAGCAGCTTCCGCTCCCGGGGGACAGAGACTGAAGCTTTCTTT.

The chain joins TRBV6-1 to TRBJ2-2; D remains ambiguous. The V end lost 2 bases, the J end lost 6 bases, and 7 bases lay between the germline ends. Per the germline V gene, CDR1 is MNHNS and CDR2 is SASEGT. CDR3 length: 13 amino acids. CDR3 in DNA: TGTGCCAGCAGTGAATCGCTGCCCGGGGAGCTGTTTTTT. Residues: CASSESLPGELFF.